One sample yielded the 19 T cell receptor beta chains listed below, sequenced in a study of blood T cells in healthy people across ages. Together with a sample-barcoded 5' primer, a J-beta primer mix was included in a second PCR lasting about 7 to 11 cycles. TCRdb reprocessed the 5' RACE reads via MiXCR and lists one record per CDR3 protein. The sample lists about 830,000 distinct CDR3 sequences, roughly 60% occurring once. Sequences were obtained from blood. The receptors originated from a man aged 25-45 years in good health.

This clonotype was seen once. CDR3 sequence (DNA): TGCGCCAGCAGCCAAGATAGGGGGGGGGTTAGCAATGAGCAGTTCTTC. Amino acids: CASSQDRGGVSNEQFF. The J gene is TRBJ2-1, the V gene TRBV4-3, with D possibly being TRBD2 (7 bases). V lost 0 bases and J lost 6, with 15 bases in between. The CDR3 covers 16 residues. CDR1 and CDR2 from the germline V gene are LGHNA and YSLEER.

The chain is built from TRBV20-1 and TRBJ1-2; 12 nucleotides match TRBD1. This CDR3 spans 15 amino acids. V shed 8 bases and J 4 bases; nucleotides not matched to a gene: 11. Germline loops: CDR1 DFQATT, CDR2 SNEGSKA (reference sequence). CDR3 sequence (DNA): TGCAGTCCAACGGGACAGGGGGCCGAAGGCTATGGCTACACCTTC. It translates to CSPTGQGAEGYGYTF.

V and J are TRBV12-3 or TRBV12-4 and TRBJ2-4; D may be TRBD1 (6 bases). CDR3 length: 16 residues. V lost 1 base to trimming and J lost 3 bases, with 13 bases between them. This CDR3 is CASSLEWGRDKNIQYF. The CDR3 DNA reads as TGTGCCAGCAGTTTAGAGTGGGGGCGTGACAAAAACATTCAGTACTTC.

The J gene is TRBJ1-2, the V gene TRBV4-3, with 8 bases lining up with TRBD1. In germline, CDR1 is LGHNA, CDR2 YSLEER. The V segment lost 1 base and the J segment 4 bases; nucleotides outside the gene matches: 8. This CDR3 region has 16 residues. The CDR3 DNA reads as TGCGCCAGCAGCCAAGTAGGGGGAACAGGGGGCTATGGCTACACCTTC. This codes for CASSQVGGTGGYGYTF.

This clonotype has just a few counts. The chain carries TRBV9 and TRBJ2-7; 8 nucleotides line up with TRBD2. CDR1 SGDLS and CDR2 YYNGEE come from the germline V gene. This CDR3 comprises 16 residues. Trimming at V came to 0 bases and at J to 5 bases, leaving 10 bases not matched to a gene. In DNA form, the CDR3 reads TGTGCCAGCAGCGTAGGCCCTAGCGGGCATAGGGACGAGCAGTACTTC. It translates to CASSVGPSGHRDEQYF.

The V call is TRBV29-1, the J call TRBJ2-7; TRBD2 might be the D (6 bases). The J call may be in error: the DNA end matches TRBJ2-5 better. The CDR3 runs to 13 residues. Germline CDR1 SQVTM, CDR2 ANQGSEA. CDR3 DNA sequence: TGCAGCGTTGGGATAGGAGGGGCGGAGACCCAGTACTTC. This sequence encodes CSVGIGGAETQYF.

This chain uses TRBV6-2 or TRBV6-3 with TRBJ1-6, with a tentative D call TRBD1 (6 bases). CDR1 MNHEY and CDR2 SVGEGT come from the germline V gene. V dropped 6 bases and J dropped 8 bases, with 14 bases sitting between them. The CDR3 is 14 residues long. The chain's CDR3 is CASSASGVDSPLHF. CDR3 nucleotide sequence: TGTGCCAGCAGCGCCTCAGGGGTGGATTCACCCCTCCACTTT.

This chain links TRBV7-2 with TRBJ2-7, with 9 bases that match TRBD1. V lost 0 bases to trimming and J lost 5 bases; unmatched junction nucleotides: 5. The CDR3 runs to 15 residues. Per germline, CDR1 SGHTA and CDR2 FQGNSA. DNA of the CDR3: TGTGCCAGCAGCTTAGCAGGACAGGGGTTCCACGAGCAGTACTTC. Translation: CASSLAGQGFHEQYF.

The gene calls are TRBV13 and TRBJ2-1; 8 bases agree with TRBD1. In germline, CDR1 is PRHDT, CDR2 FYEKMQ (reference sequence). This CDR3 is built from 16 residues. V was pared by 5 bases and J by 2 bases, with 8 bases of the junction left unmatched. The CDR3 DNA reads TGTGCCAGCAGCCCGGAACCGGGACAGGCCTACAATGAGCAGTTCTTC. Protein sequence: CASSPEPGQAYNEQFF. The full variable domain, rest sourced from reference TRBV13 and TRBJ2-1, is AAGVIQSPRHLIKEKRETATLKCYPIPRHDTVYWYQQGPGQDPQFLISFYEKMQSDKGSIPDRFSAQQFSDYHSELNMSSLELGDSALYFCASSPEPGQAYNEQFFGPGTRLTVL.

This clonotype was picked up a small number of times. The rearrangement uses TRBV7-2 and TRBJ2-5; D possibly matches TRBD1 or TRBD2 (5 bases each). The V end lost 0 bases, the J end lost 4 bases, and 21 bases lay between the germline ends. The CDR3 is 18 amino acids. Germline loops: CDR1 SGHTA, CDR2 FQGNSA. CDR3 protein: CASSLAAGGATYGETQYF. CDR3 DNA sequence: TGTGCCAGCAGCTTAGCGGCTGGGGGAGCTACCTACGGAGAGACCCAGTACTTC.

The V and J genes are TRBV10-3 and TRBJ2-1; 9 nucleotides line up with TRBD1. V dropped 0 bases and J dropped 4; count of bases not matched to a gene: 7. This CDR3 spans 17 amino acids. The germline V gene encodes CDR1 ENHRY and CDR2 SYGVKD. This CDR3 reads CAISESKGTGPYNEQFF. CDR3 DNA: TGTGCCATCAGTGAGTCGAAGGGGACAGGGCCTTACAATGAGCAGTTCTTC.

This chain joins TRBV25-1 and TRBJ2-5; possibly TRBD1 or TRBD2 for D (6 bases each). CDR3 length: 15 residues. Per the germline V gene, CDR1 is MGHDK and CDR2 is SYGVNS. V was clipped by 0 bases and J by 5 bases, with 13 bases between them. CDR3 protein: CASSEYKGGAETQYF. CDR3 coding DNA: TGTGCCAGCAGTGAATACAAGGGGGGCGCGGAGACCCAGTACTTC. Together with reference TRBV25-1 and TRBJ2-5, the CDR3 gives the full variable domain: EADIYQTPRYLVIGTGKKITLECSQTMGHDKMYWYQQDPGMELHLIHYSYGVNSTEKGDLSSESTVSRIRTEHFPLTLESARPSHTSQYLCASSEYKGGAETQYFGPGTRLLVL.

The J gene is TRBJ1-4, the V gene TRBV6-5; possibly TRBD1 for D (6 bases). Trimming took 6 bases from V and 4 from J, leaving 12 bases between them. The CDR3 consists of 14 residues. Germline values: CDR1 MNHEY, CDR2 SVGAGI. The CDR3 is CASSRNRDNEKLFF. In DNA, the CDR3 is TGTGCCAGCAGCCGCAACAGGGATAATGAAAAACTGTTTTTT.

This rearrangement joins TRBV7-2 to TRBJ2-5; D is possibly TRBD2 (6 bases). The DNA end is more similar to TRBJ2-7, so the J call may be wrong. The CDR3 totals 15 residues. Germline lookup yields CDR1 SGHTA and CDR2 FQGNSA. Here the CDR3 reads CASSLGLTSTREQYF. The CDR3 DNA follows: TGTGCCAGCAGCTTAGGTTTAACTAGCACGCGCGAGCAGTACTTC.

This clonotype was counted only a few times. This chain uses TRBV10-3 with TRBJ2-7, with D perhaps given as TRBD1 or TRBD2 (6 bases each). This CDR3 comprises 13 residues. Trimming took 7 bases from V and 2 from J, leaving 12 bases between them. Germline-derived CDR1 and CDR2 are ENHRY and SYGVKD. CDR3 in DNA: TGTGCCATCACCCGGGGGCAGACCTACGAGCAGTACTTC. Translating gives CAITRGQTYEQYF.

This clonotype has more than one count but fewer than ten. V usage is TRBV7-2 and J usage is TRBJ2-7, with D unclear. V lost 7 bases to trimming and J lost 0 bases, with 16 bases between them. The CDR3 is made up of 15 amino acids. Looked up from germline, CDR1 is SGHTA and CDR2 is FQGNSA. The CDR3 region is CASTPDHYGSYEQYF. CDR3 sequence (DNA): TGTGCCAGCACCCCAGATCATTATGGCTCCTACGAGCAGTACTTC.

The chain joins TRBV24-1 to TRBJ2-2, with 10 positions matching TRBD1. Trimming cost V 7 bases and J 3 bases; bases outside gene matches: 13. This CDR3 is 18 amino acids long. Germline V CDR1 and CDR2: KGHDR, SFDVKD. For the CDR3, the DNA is TGTGCCACCAGCGGTCGAACCGGGACAGGGGCCGACACCGGGGAGCTGTTTTTT. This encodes CATSGRTGTGADTGELFF.

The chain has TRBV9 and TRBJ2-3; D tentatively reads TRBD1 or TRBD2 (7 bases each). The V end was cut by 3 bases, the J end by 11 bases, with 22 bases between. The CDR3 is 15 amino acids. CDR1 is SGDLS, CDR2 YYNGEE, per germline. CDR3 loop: CASSAGRGGANEQYF. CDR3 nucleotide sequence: TGTGCCAGCAGCGCGGGCAGGGGGGGGGCGAATGAGCAGTATTTT.

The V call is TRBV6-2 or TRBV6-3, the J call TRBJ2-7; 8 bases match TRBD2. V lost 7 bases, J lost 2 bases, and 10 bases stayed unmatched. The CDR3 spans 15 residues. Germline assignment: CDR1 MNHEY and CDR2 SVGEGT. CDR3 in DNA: TGTGCCAGCATCCTTGTAGGCGGGGGGACCTACGAGCAGTACTTC. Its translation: CASILVGGGTYEQYF.